These 24 T cell receptor beta chains originate from one sample sequenced in a study of cytomegalovirus exposure and HLA in healthy donors. PCR amplification relied on 60 Vbeta primers (plus 13 Jbeta primers). Measured with immunoSEQ multiplex PCR; TCRdb has only the in-frame clones, and not every one. Of 70,000 to 90,000 clones listed, 72% are singletons. Input material: PBMCs. The receptor source for this set is a man in his 60s in good health and CMV-seropositive.

The V gene is TRBV19, the J gene TRBJ2-5; 9 bases line up with TRBD2. V was pared by 5 bases and J by 5 bases, with 12 bases of the junction left unmatched. The CDR3 consists of 16 residues. From germline, CDR1 is LNHDA and CDR2 SQIVND (reference sequence). The CDR3 sequence is CASSPLGAGGGETQYF. The CDR3 DNA sequence: TGTGCCAGTAGTCCCCTAGGAGCGGGGGGCGGCGAGACCCAGTACTTC. Complete variable domain (other parts from reference TRBV19 and TRBJ2-5): DGGITQSPKYLFRKEGQNVTLSCEQNLNHDAMYWYRQDPGQGLRLIYYSQIVNDFQKGDIAEGYSVSREKKESFPLTVTSAQKNPTAFYLCASSPLGAGGGETQYFGPGTRLLVL.

V is TRBV4-3 and J is TRBJ2-7; 7 nucleotides agree with TRBD1. J was trimmed by 7 bases and V by 4 bases; bases with no gene match: 10. This CDR3 spans 14 amino acids. The germline gives CDR1 LGHNA, CDR2 YSLEER. The CDR3 region is CASSLGDRAGEQYF. The CDR3 DNA is TGCGCCAGCAGCCTGGGAGACAGGGCAGGGGAGCAGTACTTC.

On this clone: Other nucleotide sequences in the sample specify the same CDR3. The rearrangement links TRBV7-9 to TRBJ2-5; possibly TRBD1 for D (6 bases). Germline lookup yields CDR1 SEHNR and CDR2 FQNEAQ (reference sequence). The CDR3 has 14 residues. Trimming took 0 bases from V and 2 from J, leaving 7 bases between them. The CDR3 reads CASSLADRQETQYF. In nucleotides, the CDR3 is TGTGCCAGCAGCTTAGCTGACAGGCAAGAGACCCAGTACTTC.

The rearrangement joins TRBV6-5 to TRBJ1-4; 10 nucleotides line up with TRBD1. The germline V gene encodes CDR1 MNHEY and CDR2 SVGAGI. J lost 5 bases, V lost 6 bases, and 6 bases had no gene match. The CDR3 consists of 15 residues. As DNA, the CDR3 is TGTGCCAGCAGCGCCCTGGGACAGGGGAATGAAAAACTGTTTTTT. It codes for CASSALGQGNEKLFF.

The chain employs TRBV11-3 and TRBJ2-3; D is possibly TRBD2 (5 bases). Per germline, CDR1 SGHNT and CDR2 YENEEA. V lost 5 bases and J 2 bases, leaving 20 bases between the germline ends. The CDR3 sequence is 17 residues long. The CDR3 region has the DNA TGTGCCAGCAGCAAAAGTGGTGGGAGCGGTTTCACAGATACGCAGTATTTT. It translates to CASSKSGGSGFTDTQYF.

The genes are TRBV5-4 and TRBJ2-3; weak D call: TRBD2 (6 bases). From germline, CDR1 is SGHNT and CDR2 YYREEE (reference sequence). The CDR3 extends over 15 amino acids. V was shortened by 5 bases and J by 3 bases, with 16 bases between the two germline ends. Here the CDR3 DNA reads TGTGCCAGCAGGGTCGGTGGGGGAGGAACAGATACGCAGTATTTT. It specifies CASRVGGGGTDTQYF.

The chain employs TRBV5-1 and TRBJ1-1, with 10 bases matching TRBD1. The germline CDR1 and CDR2 sequences are SGHRS and YFSETQ. V was clipped by 3 bases and J by 5 bases; unmatched bases: 10. The length of the CDR3 is 16 residues. The CDR3 DNA sequence: TGCGCCAGCAGCTCCCTGACAGGGGGCATCGCGACTGAAGCTTTCTTT. Protein sequence: CASSSLTGGIATEAFF.

The V and J genes are TRBV7-2 and TRBJ2-1; 11 bases fit TRBD2. V dropped 8 bases and J dropped 4; count of bases not matched to a gene: 7. Germline-derived CDR1 and CDR2 are SGHTA and FQGNSA. This CDR3 has 15 residues. DNA for the CDR3: TGTGCCAGCGGTTATAGCGGGGGGGAGTACAATGAGCAGTTCTTC. Amino acid sequence: CASGYSGGEYNEQFF. The complete variable domain, with remaining parts taken from reference TRBV7-2 and TRBJ2-1, reads GAGVSQSPSNKVTEKGKDVELRCDPISGHTALYWYRQSLGQGLEFLIYFQGNSAPDKSGLPSDRFSAERTGGSVSTLTIQRTQQEDSAVYLCASGYSGGEYNEQFFGPGTRLTVL.

The chain carries TRBV27 and TRBJ2-1; 7 bases fit TRBD1. Germline V gives CDR1 MNHEY, CDR2 SMNVEV (reference sequence). CDR3 size: 14 residues. Unmatched junction bases numbered 3, after V lost 5 bases and J lost 2 bases. This chain's CDR3 is CASSRGTAYNEQFF. CDR3 bases: TGTGCCAGCAGTAGAGGGACAGCCTACAATGAGCAGTTCTTC.

This clone was counted a few times. The chain uses TRBV28 and TRBJ1-3; D is undetermined. The CDR3 has 16 amino acids. Germline V lookup: CDR1 MDHEN, CDR2 SYDVKM. V gave up 3 bases and J gave up 4 bases, with 16 bases separating them. CDR3 coding DNA: TGTGCCAGCAGTTTTCCCCGGGCTTCGGGAGGAAACACCATATATTTT. This encodes CASSFPRASGGNTIYF.

The chain couples TRBV5-1 to TRBJ1-2, with no clear D. There are 15 residues in the CDR3. Germline assignment: CDR1 SGHRS and CDR2 YFSETQ. The V end was cut by 0 bases, the J end by 4 bases, with 13 bases between. The chain's CDR3 is CASSLGSSEVYGYTF. In DNA form, the CDR3 reads TGCGCCAGCAGCTTGGGTAGTTCTGAGGTCTATGGCTACACCTTC.

This rearrangement joins TRBV19 to TRBJ1-1, with D possibly matching TRBD1 (5 bases). Between the trimmed V and J ends, which lost 7 bases and 4 bases, there was a span of 13 bases. The CDR3 totals 13 residues. Germline V gives CDR1 LNHDA, CDR2 SQIVND (reference sequence). CDR3 region: CASKQFQGTEAFF. The CDR3 nucleotides read TGTGCCAGTAAACAGTTTCAGGGCACTGAAGCTTTCTTT.

The rearrangement uses TRBV11-2 and TRBJ2-3; no definite D call. The CDR3 length is 12 residues. V dropped 1 base and J dropped 4 bases, with 3 bases sitting between them. CDR1 is SGHAT, CDR2 FQNNGV, per germline. Here the CDR3 reads CASSLVADTQYF. As DNA, the CDR3 is TGTGCCAGCAGCTTAGTCGCAGATACGCAGTATTTT.

This clone occurred a few times. The chain is built from TRBV6-1 and TRBJ2-5; possibly TRBD1 for D (5 bases). This CDR3 spans 13 amino acids. V lost 10 bases, J lost 2 bases, and 14 bases lay in between. Germline-derived CDR1 and CDR2 are MNHNS and SASEGT. Here the CDR3 DNA reads TGTGCCATCTCAAGGGGTAGTCAAGAGACCCAGTACTTC. This codes for CAISRGSQETQYF.

This chain connects TRBV28 to TRBJ2-1; 12 bases line up with TRBD2. Trimming at V came to 2 bases and at J to 8 bases, leaving 10 bases not matched to a gene. The CDR3 is 17 residues long. Germline values: CDR1 MDHEN, CDR2 SYDVKM. CDR3 sequence (DNA): TGTGCCAGCAGTTTAACTAGCGGGAGGTCCAGGATCGATGAGCAGTTCTTC. As protein: CASSLTSGRSRIDEQFF.

The CDR3 region has the DNA TGTGCCAGCAGCTTAATACCTACAGACGACAATGAGCAGTTCTTC. Residues: CASSLIPTDDNEQFF. The chain has TRBV7-3 and TRBJ2-1; D unclear. The V and J ends lost 1 base and 5 bases respectively, with 12 bases between them. Per the germline V gene, CDR1 is SGHTA and CDR2 is FQGTGA. The CDR3 covers 15 residues.

This clone was picked up a small number of times. The chain joins TRBV27 to TRBJ2-7, with D maybe TRBD1 (6 bases). V was trimmed by 5 bases and J by 0 bases, leaving 11 bases between them. This CDR3 is built from 14 residues. Germline V gives CDR1 MNHEY, CDR2 SMNVEV (reference sequence). DNA for the CDR3: TGTGCCAGCAGTCCAGGGACACCCTCCTACGAGCAGTACTTC. This encodes CASSPGTPSYEQYF.

This chain joins TRBV19 and TRBJ2-3, with TRBD2 matching 12 bases. This CDR3 comprises 16 residues. Germline values: CDR1 LNHDA, CDR2 SQIVND (reference sequence). V shed 5 bases and J 4 bases; nucleotides not matched to a gene: 7. The CDR3 loop is CASSHGTSGFSDTQYF. CDR3 nucleotides: TGTGCCAGTAGTCACGGGACTAGCGGGTTCTCAGATACGCAGTATTTT.

The chain couples TRBV28 to TRBJ1-1; D is unresolved. Looked up from germline, CDR1 is MDHEN and CDR2 is SYDVKM. The ends were cut back, 6 bases at V and 3 bases at J, with 17 bases in the middle. This CDR3 contains 15 residues. Here the CDR3 reads CASRRKAGSDTEAFF. In nucleotides, the CDR3 is TGTGCCAGCAGAAGGAAGGCGGGGTCCGACACTGAAGCTTTCTTT.

This clone has only a few counts. CDR3 in amino acids: CSVGQGLNTEAFF. CDR3 bases: TGCAGCGTCGGACAGGGCTTGAACACTGAAGCTTTCTTT. The genes are TRBV29-1 and TRBJ1-1, with TRBD1 matching 8 bases. The germline gives CDR1 SQVTM, CDR2 ANQGSEA. V shed 6 bases and J 0 bases; nucleotides not matched to a gene: 3. This CDR3 spans 13 amino acids.

J is TRBJ1-5 and V is TRBV28, with 7 bases that match TRBD1. The CDR3 has 15 residues. Germline CDR1 MDHEN, CDR2 SYDVKM. J lost 7 bases, V lost 4 bases, and 10 bases had no gene match. The CDR3 sequence: CASSSGTVRGQPQHF. CDR3 nucleotide sequence: TGTGCCAGCAGTTCTGGGACAGTGCGAGGCCAGCCCCAGCATTTT.

The chain is built from TRBV6-6 and TRBJ1-2; a weak D match, TRBD1 (5 bases). CDR1 MNHNY and CDR2 SVGAGI come from the germline V gene (reference sequence). The CDR3 is 14 residues long. V dropped 7 bases and J dropped 4 bases, with 16 bases sitting between them. The CDR3 bases are TGTGCCAGCACCGGGGTCGCGGGGCCCTATGGCTACACCTTC. Translating gives CASTGVAGPYGYTF.

V and J are TRBV7-2 and TRBJ2-5; no reliable D call. Germline V gene sequence: CDR1 SGHTA, CDR2 FQGNSA. The V end was cut by 3 bases, the J end by 1 base, with 6 bases between. The CDR3 loop spans 13 amino acids. CDR3 loop: CASSFSTQETQYF. CDR3 in DNA: TGTGCCAGCAGCTTCAGTACCCAAGAGACCCAGTACTTC. Full variable domain (missing parts from reference TRBV7-2 and TRBJ2-5): GAGVSQSPSNKVTEKGKDVELRCDPISGHTALYWYRQSLGQGLEFLIYFQGNSAPDKSGLPSDRFSAERTGGSVSTLTIQRTQQEDSAVYLCASSFSTQETQYFGPGTRLLVL.

V is TRBV27 and J is TRBJ2-7; D is unresolved. This CDR3 has 12 amino acids. CDR1 and CDR2 (germline): MNHEY, SMNVEV (reference sequence). Trimming shortened V by 0 bases and J by 3 bases, and 3 bases separated the two germline ends. The DNA of the CDR3 is TGTGCCAGCAGTTTATCCGGCTACGAGCAGTACTTC. Amino acids: CASSLSGYEQYF.